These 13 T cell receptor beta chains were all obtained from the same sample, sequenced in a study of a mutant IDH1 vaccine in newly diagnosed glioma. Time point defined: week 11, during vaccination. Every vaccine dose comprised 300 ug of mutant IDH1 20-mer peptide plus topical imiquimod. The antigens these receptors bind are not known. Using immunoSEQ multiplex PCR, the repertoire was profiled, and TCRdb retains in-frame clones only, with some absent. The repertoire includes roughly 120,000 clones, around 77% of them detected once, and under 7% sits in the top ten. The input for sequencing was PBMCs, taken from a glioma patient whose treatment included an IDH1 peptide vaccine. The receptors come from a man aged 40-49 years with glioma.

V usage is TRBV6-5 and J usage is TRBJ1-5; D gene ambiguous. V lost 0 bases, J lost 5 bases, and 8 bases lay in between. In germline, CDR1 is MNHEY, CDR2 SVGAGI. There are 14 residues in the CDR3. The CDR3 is CASSYSGRDQPQHF. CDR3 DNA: TGTGCCAGCAGTTACTCTGGTAGGGATCAGCCCCAGCATTTT.

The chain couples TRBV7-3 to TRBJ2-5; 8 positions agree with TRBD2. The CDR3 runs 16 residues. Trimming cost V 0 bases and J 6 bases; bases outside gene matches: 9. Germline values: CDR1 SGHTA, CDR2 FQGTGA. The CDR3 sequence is CASSLTGREGGKTQYF. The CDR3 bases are TGTGCCAGCAGCTTAACTGGTCGGGAGGGCGGAAAGACCCAGTACTTC.

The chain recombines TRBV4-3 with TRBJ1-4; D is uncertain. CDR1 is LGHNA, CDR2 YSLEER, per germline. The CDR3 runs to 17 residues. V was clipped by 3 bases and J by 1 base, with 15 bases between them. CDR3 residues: CASSHPTGRETNEKLFF. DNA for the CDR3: TGCGCCAGCAGCCACCCGACCGGGCGGGAAACTAATGAAAAACTGTTTTTT.

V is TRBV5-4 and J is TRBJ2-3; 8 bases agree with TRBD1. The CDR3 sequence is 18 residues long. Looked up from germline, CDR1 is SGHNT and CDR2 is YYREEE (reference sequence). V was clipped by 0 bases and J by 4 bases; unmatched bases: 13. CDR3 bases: TGTGCCAGCAGCTTGGGACAGGGGAGACAGAGTACCGCAGATACGCAGTATTTT. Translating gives CASSLGQGRQSTADTQYF.

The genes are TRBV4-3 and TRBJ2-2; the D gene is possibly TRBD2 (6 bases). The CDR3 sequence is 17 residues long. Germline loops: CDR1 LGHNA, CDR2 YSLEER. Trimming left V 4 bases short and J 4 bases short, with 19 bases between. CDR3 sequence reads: CASSRAAGGALTGELFF. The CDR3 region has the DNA TGCGCCAGCAGCCGCGCTGCGGGCGGGGCCCTCACCGGGGAGCTGTTTTTT.

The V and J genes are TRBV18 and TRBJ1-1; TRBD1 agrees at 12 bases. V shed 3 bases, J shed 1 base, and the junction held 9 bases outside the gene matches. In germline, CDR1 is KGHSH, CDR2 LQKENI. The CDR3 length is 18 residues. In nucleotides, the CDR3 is TGTGCCAGCTCACCCCGTGGGACAGGGGGCTTTCGGAACACTGAAGCTTTCTTT. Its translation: CASSPRGTGGFRNTEAFF.

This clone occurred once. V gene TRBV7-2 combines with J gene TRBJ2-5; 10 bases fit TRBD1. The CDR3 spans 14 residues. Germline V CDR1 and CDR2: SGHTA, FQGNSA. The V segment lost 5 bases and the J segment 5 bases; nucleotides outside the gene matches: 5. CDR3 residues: CASSPTGGSETQYF. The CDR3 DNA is TGTGCCAGCAGCCCGACAGGGGGCAGTGAGACCCAGTACTTC.

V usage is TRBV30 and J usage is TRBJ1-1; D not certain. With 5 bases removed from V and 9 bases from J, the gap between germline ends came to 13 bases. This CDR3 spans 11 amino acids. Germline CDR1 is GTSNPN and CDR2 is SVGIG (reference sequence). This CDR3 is CAWGLGGKAFF. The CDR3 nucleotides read TGTGCCTGGGGGTTGGGAGGGAAAGCTTTCTTT.

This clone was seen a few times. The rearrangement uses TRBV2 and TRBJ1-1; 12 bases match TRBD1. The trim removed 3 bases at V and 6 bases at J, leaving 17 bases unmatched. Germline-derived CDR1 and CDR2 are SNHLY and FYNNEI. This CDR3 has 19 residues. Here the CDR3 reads CASSEYGTGGLGRAAEAFF. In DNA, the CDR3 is TGTGCCAGCAGTGAGTACGGGACAGGGGGCCTGGGAAGGGCGGCTGAAGCTTTCTTT.

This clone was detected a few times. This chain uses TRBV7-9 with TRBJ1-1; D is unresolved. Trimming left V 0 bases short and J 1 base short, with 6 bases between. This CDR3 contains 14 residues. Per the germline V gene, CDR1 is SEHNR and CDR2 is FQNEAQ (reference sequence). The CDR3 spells CASSLATANTEAFF. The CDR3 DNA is TGTGCCAGCAGCTTAGCCACAGCGAACACTGAAGCTTTCTTT.

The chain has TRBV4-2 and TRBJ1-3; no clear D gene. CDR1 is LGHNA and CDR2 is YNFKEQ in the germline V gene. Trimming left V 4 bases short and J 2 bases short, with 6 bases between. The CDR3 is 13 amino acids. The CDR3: CASSPGAGNTIYF. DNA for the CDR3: TGTGCCAGCAGCCCGGGAGCTGGAAACACCATATATTTT.

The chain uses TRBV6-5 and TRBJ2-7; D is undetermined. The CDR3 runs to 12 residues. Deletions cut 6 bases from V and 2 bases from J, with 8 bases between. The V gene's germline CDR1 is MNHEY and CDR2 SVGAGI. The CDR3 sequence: CASSAGPYEQYF. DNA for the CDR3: TGTGCCAGCAGCGCAGGTCCCTACGAGCAGTACTTC.

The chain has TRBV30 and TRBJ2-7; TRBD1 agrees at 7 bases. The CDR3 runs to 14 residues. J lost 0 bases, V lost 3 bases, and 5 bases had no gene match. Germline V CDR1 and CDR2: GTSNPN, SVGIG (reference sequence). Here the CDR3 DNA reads TGTGCCTGGAGAATGACAGGGAGCTCCTACGAGCAGTACTTC. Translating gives CAWRMTGSSYEQYF.